This T cell receptor (beta chain) was captured by sequencing in a study of blood T cell repertoires in COVID-19. The assay was immunoSEQ multiplex PCR, and TCRdb's table has in-frame clones only and misses some. The data show tens of thousands of clones, around nine tenths seen once. The CDR3 is made up of 14 amino acids. CDR1 and CDR2 (germline): MGHRA, YSYEKL. Trimming left V 5 bases short and J 1 base short, with 8 bases between. This clone occurred once. V is TRBV4-1 and J is TRBJ2-2; D call uncertain. The TCR originated in a man in his sixties with active COVID-19. Sequences were obtained from peripheral blood. CDR3 sequence reads: CASSYAGNTGELFF. The CDR3 DNA is TGCGCCAGCAGCTACGCAGGGAACACCGGGGAGCTGTTTTTT.